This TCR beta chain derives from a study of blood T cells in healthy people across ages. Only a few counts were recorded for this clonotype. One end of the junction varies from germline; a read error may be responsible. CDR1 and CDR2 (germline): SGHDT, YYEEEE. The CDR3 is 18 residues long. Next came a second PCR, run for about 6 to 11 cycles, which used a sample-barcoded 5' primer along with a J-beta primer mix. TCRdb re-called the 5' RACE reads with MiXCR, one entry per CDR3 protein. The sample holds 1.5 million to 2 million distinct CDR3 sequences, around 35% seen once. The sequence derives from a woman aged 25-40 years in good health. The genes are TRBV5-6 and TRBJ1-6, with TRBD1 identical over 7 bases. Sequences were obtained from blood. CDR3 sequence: CASSQGLTGTANNSPLHF. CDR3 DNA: TGTGCCAGCAGCCAGGGACTCACCGGGACAGCAAATAATTCGCCCCTCCACTTT.